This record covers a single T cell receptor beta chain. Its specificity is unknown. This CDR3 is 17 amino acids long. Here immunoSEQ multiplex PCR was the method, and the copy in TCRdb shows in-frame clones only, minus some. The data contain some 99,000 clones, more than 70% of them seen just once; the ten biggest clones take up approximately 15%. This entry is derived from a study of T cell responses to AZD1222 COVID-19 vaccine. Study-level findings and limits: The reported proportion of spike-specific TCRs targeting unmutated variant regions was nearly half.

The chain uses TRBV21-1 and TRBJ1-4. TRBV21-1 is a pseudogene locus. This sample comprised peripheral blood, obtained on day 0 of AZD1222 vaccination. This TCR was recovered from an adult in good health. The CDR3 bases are TGTGCCAGCAGCAAAGGATGTTTGCGGGGGTTGGGTGAAAAACTGTTTTTT. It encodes CASSKGCLRGLGEKLFF.